The sequence of this TCR beta chain was determined in a study of blood T cell repertoires in COVID-19. Study as a whole: Acute-phase and convalescent COVID-19 samples originated in the United States, Italy and Spain.

Assay: immunoSEQ multiplex PCR; the TCRdb copy retains only in-frame clones and omits some. The profile shows around 110,000 clones, approximately 87% of them singletons. There are 10 residues in the CDR3. The V gene's germline CDR1 is GTSNPN and CDR2 SVGIG (reference sequence). V lost 7 bases to trimming and J lost 4 bases, with 5 bases between them. This clonotype was sampled from a man in his thirties or forties with acute or convalescent COVID-19. The rearrangement uses TRBV30 and TRBJ1-3; no reliable D call. The material sequenced was peripheral blood. This CDR3 is CASYGNTIYF. The DNA for the CDR3 is TGTGCCTCCTACGGAAACACCATATATTTT.